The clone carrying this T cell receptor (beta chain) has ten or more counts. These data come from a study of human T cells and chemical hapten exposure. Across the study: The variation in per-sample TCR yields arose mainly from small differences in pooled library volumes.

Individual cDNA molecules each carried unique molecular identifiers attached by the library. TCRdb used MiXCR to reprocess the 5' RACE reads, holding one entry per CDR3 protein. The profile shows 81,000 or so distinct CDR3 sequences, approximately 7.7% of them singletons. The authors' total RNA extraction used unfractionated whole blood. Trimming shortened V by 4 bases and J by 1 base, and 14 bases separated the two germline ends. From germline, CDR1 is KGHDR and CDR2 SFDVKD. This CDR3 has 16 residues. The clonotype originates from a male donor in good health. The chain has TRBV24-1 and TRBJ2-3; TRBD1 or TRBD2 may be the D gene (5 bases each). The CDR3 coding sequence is TGTGCCACCAGTGACCCGACTGGGGGTGGCACAGATACGCAGTATTTT. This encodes CATSDPTGGGTDTQYF.